What follows are 28 T cell receptor beta chains derived from one specimen sequenced in a study of CD8 T cells in Susac syndrome. Reverse transcription used roughly 0.45 to 1 ug RNA and random hexamers. TCRdb redid the calling of the immunoSEQ multiplex PCR reads with MiXCR, one entry per CDR3 protein. The table records approximately 260,000 distinct CDR3 sequences, about 96% of them present only once. Source material: CD4+ T cells from PBMCs. The source is a human donor with Susac syndrome.

This clonotype was observed a few times. The chain joins TRBV28 to TRBJ2-7; 11 nucleotides match TRBD1. Germline assignment: CDR1 MDHEN and CDR2 SYDVKM. V trimming: 4 bases; J trimming: 2 bases; junction bases outside the gene matches: 4. This CDR3 has 15 amino acids. The CDR3 loop reads CASSSPGQGAYEQYF. The CDR3 DNA follows: TGTGCCAGCAGTTCACCGGGACAGGGGGCCTACGAGCAGTACTTC.

This chain connects TRBV29-1 to TRBJ2-7; 9 bases are shared with TRBD1. Germline CDR1 is SQVTM and CDR2 is ANQGSEA. Trimming took 7 bases from V and 0 from J; bases not matched to a gene: 4. This CDR3 comprises 13 residues. The DNA of the CDR3 is TGCAGCGGAAAGACAGGGGGCTCCTACGAGCAGTACTTC. Translation: CSGKTGGSYEQYF.

The chain recombines TRBV7-2 with TRBJ2-2, with D hard to call. CDR3 size: 15 residues. The V and J ends lost 4 bases and 5 bases respectively, with 14 bases between them. CDR1 SGHTA and CDR2 FQGNSA come from the germline V gene. The CDR3, as DNA: TGTGCCAGCAGCTCAACCTCGTCGCTGACCGGGGAGCTGTTTTTT. It specifies CASSSTSSLTGELFF.

CDR3 sequence reads: CASSARDRNTEAFF. The CDR3 nucleotides are TGCGCCAGCAGCGCCCGGGACAGAAACACTGAAGCTTTCTTT. The V call is TRBV5-1, the J call TRBJ1-1, with TRBD1 matching 7 bases. The ends lost 4 bases at V and 2 bases at J; junction bases unmatched: 5. The CDR3 loop spans 14 amino acids. Germline CDR1 reads SGHRS; CDR2 reads YFSETQ.

The chain combines TRBV12-3 or TRBV12-4 with TRBJ2-1; no clear D. The germline V and J ends were trimmed by 5 bases and 7 bases, with 9 bases remaining between them. The CDR3 runs to 12 residues. The CDR3 here is CASSRITNEQFF. The DNA of the CDR3 is TGTGCCAGCAGTCGGATAACTAATGAGCAGTTCTTC.

The chain employs TRBV30 and TRBJ1-1; D gene uncertain. This CDR3 is 13 amino acids long. Germline V lookup: CDR1 GTSNPN, CDR2 SVGIG (reference sequence). The V and J ends lost 4 bases and 4 bases respectively, with 13 bases between them. This CDR3 is CAWTPRGSTEAFF. The DNA for the CDR3 is TGTGCCTGGACCCCACGGGGTAGCACTGAAGCTTTCTTT.

This chain links TRBV14 with TRBJ2-2, with D hard to call. Germline V lookup: CDR1 SGHDN, CDR2 FVKESK. Deletions cut 1 base from V and 6 bases from J, with 6 bases between. CDR3 length: 13 residues. The CDR3 protein is CASSQGIAGELFF. The CDR3 nucleotides read TGTGCCAGCAGCCAAGGGATAGCCGGGGAGCTGTTTTTT.

The chain is built from TRBV30 and TRBJ2-5, with TRBD1 matching over 9 bases. V gave up 3 bases and J gave up 5 bases; unmatched junction bases: 4. This CDR3 region has 13 residues. The germline CDR1 and CDR2 sequences are GTSNPN and SVGIG (reference sequence). Written as DNA, the CDR3 is TGTGCCTGGAGCATACAGGGGGCGGAGACCCAGTACTTC. This translates into CAWSIQGAETQYF.

V usage is TRBV2 and J usage is TRBJ1-1; D possibly corresponds to TRBD1 (6 bases). From germline, CDR1 is SNHLY and CDR2 FYNNEI. The CDR3 sequence is 14 residues long. The V and J ends lost 6 bases and 4 bases respectively, with 15 bases between them. The chain's CDR3 is CASRGAKEGTEAFF. The CDR3 DNA reads TGTGCCAGCAGGGGGGCCAAGGAAGGCACTGAAGCTTTCTTT.

This clonotype was observed a few times. The V gene is TRBV18, the J gene TRBJ1-2; D gene unclear. This CDR3 is built from 14 residues. In germline, CDR1 is KGHSH, CDR2 LQKENI. The V end was cut by 4 bases, the J end by 0 bases, with 9 bases between. The CDR3 coding sequence is TGTGCCAGCTCACGAACACAGCCTAACTATGGCTACACCTTC. Translated, it gives CASSRTQPNYGYTF.

This rearrangement joins TRBV5-4 to TRBJ2-7; the D gene could be TRBD1 or TRBD2 (5 bases each). The V gene's germline CDR1 is SGHNT and CDR2 YYREEE (reference sequence). V shed 1 base and J shed 4 bases, with 12 bases lying between them. CDR3 length: 14 residues. The DNA for the CDR3 is TGTGCCAGCAGCTTGCCGGGACCCGGGTACGAGCAGTACTTC. It codes for CASSLPGPGYEQYF.

The genes are TRBV24-1 and TRBJ2-1; TRBD2 agrees at 10 bases. The CDR3 consists of 16 residues. V shed 7 bases and J 6 bases; nucleotides not matched to a gene: 11. The germline gives CDR1 KGHDR, CDR2 SFDVKD. CDR3 DNA: TGTGCCACCAGCCCGAGCGGGACTAGCGCCCTCAATGAGCAGTTCTTC. Protein: CATSPSGTSALNEQFF.

The CDR3 is CASSYRQYSGNTIYF. The CDR3 region has the DNA TGTGCCAGCAGCTATCGACAGTACTCTGGAAACACCATATATTTT. The rearrangement uses TRBV6-5 and TRBJ1-3, with D possibly matching TRBD1 (5 bases). CDR1 is MNHEY, CDR2 SVGAGI, per germline. This CDR3 spans 15 amino acids. The V end lost 6 bases, the J end lost 0 bases, and 12 bases lay between the germline ends.

The genes are TRBV4-2 and TRBJ2-1; 10 positions agree with TRBD2. CDR3 length: 17 residues. Germline trimming cut 6 bases from V and 0 bases from J; bases unmatched to any gene: 8. Germline V gene lookup returns CDR1 LGHNA and CDR2 YNFKEQ. In DNA, the CDR3 is TGTGCCAGCAGTCCTAGCGGGAGTCGCAACTCCTACAATGAGCAGTTCTTC. It is translated as CASSPSGSRNSYNEQFF.

The chain links TRBV2 to TRBJ2-1; possible D gene TRBD1, 5 bases. V gave up 4 bases and J gave up 9 bases, with 10 bases separating them. CDR1 SNHLY and CDR2 FYNNEI come from the germline V gene. This CDR3 is 12 amino acids long. CDR3 loop: CASSASRGEQFF. As DNA, the CDR3 is TGTGCCAGCAGTGCAAGTAGGGGTGAGCAGTTCTTC.

This sequence joins TRBV1 and TRBJ2-3; the DNA was not compared with TRBD1, the D call given in the table. TRBV1 is annotated as a pseudogene. The CDR3 length is 15 residues. The chain's CDR3 is CTSSQDGQGTDTQYF. CDR3 nucleotide sequence: TGCACCAGCAGCCAAGATGGACAGGGGACAGATACGCAGTATTTT.

CDR3 region: CASRGGTGELFF. The CDR3 region has the DNA TGTGCCAGCCGTGGGGGGACCGGGGAGCTGTTTTTT. The chain has TRBV6-4 and TRBJ2-2; tentative D call: TRBD2 (6 bases). Trimming removed 8 bases from V and 5 bases from J, with 9 bases in between. Germline V gene sequence: CDR1 MRHNA, CDR2 SNTAGT. The CDR3 loop spans 12 amino acids.

This clonotype was seen a few times. The rearrangement joins TRBV6-5 to TRBJ2-1; 9 bases are shared with TRBD2. The CDR3 is 16 residues long. V lost 0 bases to trimming and J lost 4 bases; unmatched junction nucleotides: 4. Looked up from germline, CDR1 is MNHEY and CDR2 is SVGAGI. CDR3 in amino acids: CASSYSKREVYNEQFF. In nucleotides, the CDR3 is TGTGCCAGCAGTTACTCTAAGCGGGAGGTTTACAATGAGCAGTTCTTC.

This chain uses TRBV21-1 with TRBJ2-7; the table's D call, TRBD1, has no DNA check behind it. TRBV21-1 is designated a pseudogene. The CDR3 covers 12 residues. DNA of the CDR3: TGTGCCAGCAGTGGGGGAAAGGGCGAGCAGTACTTC. The encoded protein is CASSGGKGEQYF.

The chain uses TRBV3-1 and TRBJ2-1; perhaps TRBD2 as D (6 bases). The CDR3 runs 17 residues. The V gene's germline CDR1 is LGHDT and CDR2 YNNKEL (reference sequence). Trimming took 2 bases from V and 0 from J, leaving 14 bases between them. CDR3 in DNA: TGTGCCAGCAGCCAATTTCCGGGCGGGAACTCCTACAATGAGCAGTTCTTC. Translating gives CASSQFPGGNSYNEQFF.

The chain combines TRBV27 with TRBJ2-6, with TRBD1 as a possible D gene (6 bases). The CDR3 is 17 amino acids. Germline assignment: CDR1 MNHEY and CDR2 SMNVEV (reference sequence). Trimming stripped 6 bases from V and 0 bases from J, with 15 bases between. CDR3 DNA: TGTGCCAGCAGCCCCAGGGGCCTAGACTCTGGGGCCAACGTCCTGACTTTC. Protein: CASSPRGLDSGANVLTF.

The chain uses TRBV7-2 and TRBJ1-2; D uncertain. CDR3 size: 13 residues. Trimming pared 5 bases from V and 8 bases from J, leaving 15 bases between. The V gene's germline CDR1 is SGHTA and CDR2 FQGNSA. CDR3 in amino acids: CASSAHRVRGYTF. The CDR3 bases are TGTGCCAGCAGCGCCCATAGGGTGAGGGGCTACACCTTC.

V and J are TRBV30 and TRBJ2-3; D remains unclear. Germline V gene data show CDR1 as GTSNPN and CDR2 as SVGIG (reference sequence). The CDR3 has 13 amino acids. Trimming took off 4 bases at V and 2 bases at J, with 10 bases between the two ends. The DNA of the CDR3 is TGTGCCTGGACCCCTCTGGACACAGATACGCAGTATTTT. Translated, it gives CAWTPLDTDTQYF.

This chain uses TRBV5-1 with TRBJ2-1; 8 positions agree with TRBD1. Germline CDR1 SGHRS, CDR2 YFSETQ. Germline trimming cut 4 bases from V and 8 bases from J; bases unmatched to any gene: 8. There are 14 residues in the CDR3. The CDR3 reads CASSGATGADEQFF. In nucleotides, the CDR3 is TGCGCCAGCAGCGGGGCGACAGGGGCCGATGAGCAGTTCTTC.

V usage is TRBV29-1 and J usage is TRBJ1-1; weak D call: TRBD1 (6 bases). Germline CDR1 and CDR2: SQVTM and ANQGSEA. V was trimmed by 4 bases and J by 0 bases, leaving 12 bases between them. This CDR3 spans 14 amino acids. Here the CDR3 reads CSVALQGLNTEAFF. CDR3 nucleotide sequence: TGCAGCGTTGCCCTACAGGGATTGAACACTGAAGCTTTCTTT. The full variable domain, its missing parts supplied by reference TRBV29-1 and TRBJ1-1, is SAVISQKPSRDICQRGTSLTIQCQVDSQVTMMFWYRQQPGQSLTLIATANQGSEATYESGFVIDKFPISRPNLTFSTLTVSNMSPEDSSIYLCSVALQGLNTEAFFGQGTRLTVV.

The chain joins TRBV9 to TRBJ2-7; 10 nucleotides match TRBD1. From germline, CDR1 is SGDLS and CDR2 YYNGEE. V was pared by 3 bases and J by 4 bases, with 7 bases of the junction left unmatched. CDR3 size: 15 residues. The CDR3 loop reads CASSAGDRGNYEQYF. CDR3 coding DNA: TGTGCCAGCAGCGCCGGGGACAGGGGAAATTACGAGCAGTACTTC.

In this sample, this clonotype turned up once. The CDR3 DNA reads TGTGCCTGGAGTGGGCAGGGGACCACAGATACGCAGTATTTT. Protein product: CAWSGQGTTDTQYF. This chain uses TRBV30 with TRBJ2-3, with D possibly matching TRBD1 (6 bases). The CDR3 extends over 14 amino acids. CDR1 and CDR2 from the germline V gene are GTSNPN and SVGIG (reference sequence). The V gene lost 1 base and the J gene lost 2 bases, with 10 bases spanning the gap.

This sequence joins TRBV4-1 and TRBJ2-2, with 10 bases that match TRBD2. Germline assignment: CDR1 MGHRA and CDR2 YSYEKL. CDR3 length equals 18 residues. The J segment lost 5 bases and the V segment lost 2 bases, leaving 11 bases of the junction unmatched. CDR3: CASSQSPGLASGTGELFF. The DNA of the CDR3 is TGCGCCAGCAGCCAATCGCCGGGACTAGCGTCAGGTACCGGGGAGCTGTTTTTT.